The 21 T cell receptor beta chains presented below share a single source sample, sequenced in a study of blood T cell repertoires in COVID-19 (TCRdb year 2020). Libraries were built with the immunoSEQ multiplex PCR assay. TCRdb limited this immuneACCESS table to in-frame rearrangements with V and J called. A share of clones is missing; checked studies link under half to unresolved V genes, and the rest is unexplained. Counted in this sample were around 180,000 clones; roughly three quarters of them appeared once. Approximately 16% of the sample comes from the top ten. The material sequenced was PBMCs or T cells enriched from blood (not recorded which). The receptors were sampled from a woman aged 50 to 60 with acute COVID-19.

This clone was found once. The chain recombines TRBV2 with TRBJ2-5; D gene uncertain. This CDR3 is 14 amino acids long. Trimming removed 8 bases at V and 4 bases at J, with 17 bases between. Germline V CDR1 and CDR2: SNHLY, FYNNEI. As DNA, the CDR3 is TGTGCCAGCGTAGAGTCATCCCTCGGAGAGACCCAGTACTTC. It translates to CASVESSLGETQYF.

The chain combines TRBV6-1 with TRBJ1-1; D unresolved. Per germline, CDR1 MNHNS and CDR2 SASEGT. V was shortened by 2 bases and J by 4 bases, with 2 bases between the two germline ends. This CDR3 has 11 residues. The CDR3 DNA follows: TGTGCCAGCAGTGAACGCACTGAAGCTTTCTTT. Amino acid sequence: CASSERTEAFF.

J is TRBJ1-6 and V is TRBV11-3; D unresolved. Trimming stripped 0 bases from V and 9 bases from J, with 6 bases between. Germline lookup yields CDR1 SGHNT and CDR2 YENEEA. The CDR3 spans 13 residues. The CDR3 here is CASSLDPGSPLHF. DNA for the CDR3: TGTGCCAGCAGCTTAGATCCGGGTTCACCCCTCCACTTT.

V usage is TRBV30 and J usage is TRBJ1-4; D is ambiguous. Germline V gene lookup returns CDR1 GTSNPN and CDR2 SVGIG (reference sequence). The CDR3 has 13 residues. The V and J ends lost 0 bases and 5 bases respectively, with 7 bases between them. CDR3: CAWSVRRNEKLFF. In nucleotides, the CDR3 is TGTGCCTGGAGTGTACGGAGAAATGAAAAACTGTTTTTT.

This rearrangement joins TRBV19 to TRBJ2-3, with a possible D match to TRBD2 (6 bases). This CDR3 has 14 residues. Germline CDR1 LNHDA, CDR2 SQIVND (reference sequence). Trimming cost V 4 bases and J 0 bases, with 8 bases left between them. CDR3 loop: CASSKAGSTDTQYF. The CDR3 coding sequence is TGTGCCAGTAGTAAGGCGGGGAGCACAGATACGCAGTATTTT.

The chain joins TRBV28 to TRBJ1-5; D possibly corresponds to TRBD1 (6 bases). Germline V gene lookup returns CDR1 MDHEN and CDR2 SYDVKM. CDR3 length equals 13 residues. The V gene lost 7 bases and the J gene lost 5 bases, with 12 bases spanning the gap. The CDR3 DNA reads TGTGCCAGCAACACAGGGACCGATCAGCCCCAGCATTTT. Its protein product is CASNTGTDQPQHF.

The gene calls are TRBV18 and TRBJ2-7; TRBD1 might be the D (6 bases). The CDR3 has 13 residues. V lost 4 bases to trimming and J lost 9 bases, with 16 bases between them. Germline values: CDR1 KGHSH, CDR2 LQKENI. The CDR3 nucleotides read TGTGCCAGCTCACTCGAACAGGGTTATGGGCAGTACGTC. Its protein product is CASSLEQGYGQYV.

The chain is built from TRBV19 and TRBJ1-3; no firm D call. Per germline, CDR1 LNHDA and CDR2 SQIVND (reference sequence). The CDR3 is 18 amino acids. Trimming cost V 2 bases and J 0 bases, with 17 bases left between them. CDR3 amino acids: CASSIYSPGIGSGNTIYF. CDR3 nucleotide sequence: TGTGCCAGTAGTATATACAGTCCGGGGATAGGCTCTGGAAACACCATATATTTT.

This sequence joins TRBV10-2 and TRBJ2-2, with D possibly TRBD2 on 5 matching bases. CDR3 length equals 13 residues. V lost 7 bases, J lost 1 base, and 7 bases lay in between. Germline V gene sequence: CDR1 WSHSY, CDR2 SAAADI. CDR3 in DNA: TGCGCCAGCAATCGGGGGAACACCGGGGAGCTGTTTTTT. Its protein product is CASNRGNTGELFF.

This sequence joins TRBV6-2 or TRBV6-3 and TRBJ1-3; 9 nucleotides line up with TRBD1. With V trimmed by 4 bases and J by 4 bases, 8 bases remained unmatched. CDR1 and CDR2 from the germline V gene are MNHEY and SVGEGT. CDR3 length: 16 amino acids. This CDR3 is CASSFPGTGSGNTIYF. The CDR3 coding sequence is TGTGCCAGCAGTTTTCCAGGGACAGGGTCCGGAAACACCATATATTTT.

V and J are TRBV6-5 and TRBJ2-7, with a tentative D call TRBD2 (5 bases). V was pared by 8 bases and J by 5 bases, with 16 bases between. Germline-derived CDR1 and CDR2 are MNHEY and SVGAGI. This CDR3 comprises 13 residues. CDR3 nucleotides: TGTGCCAGCCGGGGTCTTGGTCTCGACGAGCAGTACGTC. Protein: CASRGLGLDEQYV.

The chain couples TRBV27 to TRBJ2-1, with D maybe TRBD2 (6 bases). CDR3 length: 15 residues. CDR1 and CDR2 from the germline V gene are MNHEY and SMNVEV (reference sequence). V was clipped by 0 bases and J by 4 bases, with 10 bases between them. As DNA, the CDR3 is TGTGCCAGCAGTTTATCTAGCGGAACTTACAATGAGCAGTTCTTC. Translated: CASSLSSGTYNEQFF.

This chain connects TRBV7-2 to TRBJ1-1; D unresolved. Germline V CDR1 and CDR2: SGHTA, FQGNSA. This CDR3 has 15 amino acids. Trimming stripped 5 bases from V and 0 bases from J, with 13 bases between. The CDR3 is CASSPQEAVNTEAFF. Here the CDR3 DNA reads TGTGCCAGCAGCCCCCAGGAGGCTGTGAACACTGAAGCTTTCTTT. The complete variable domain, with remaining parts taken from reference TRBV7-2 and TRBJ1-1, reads GAGVSQSPSNKVTEKGKDVELRCDPISGHTALYWYRQSLGQGLEFLIYFQGNSAPDKSGLPSDRFSAERTGGSVSTLTIQRTQQEDSAVYLCASSPQEAVNTEAFFGQGTRLTVV.

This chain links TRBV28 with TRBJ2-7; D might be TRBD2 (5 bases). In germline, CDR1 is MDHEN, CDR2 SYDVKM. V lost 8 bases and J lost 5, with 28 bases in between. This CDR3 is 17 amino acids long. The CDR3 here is CASFPGSMVVSTDEQYV. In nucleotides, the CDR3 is TGTGCCAGCTTCCCTGGGAGTATGGTGGTCTCTACGGACGAGCAGTACGTC.

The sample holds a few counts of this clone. This CDR3 is CASSPIQGTGQFF. As DNA, the CDR3 is TGTGCCAGCAGCCCCATACAAGGGACAGGGCAGTTCTTC. The chain recombines TRBV14 with TRBJ2-1, with 8 bases identical to TRBD1. The CDR3 sequence is 13 residues long. Germline CDR1 reads SGHDN; CDR2 reads FVKESK. With 4 bases clipped from V and 12 bases from J, the junction kept 8 bases outside the gene matches.

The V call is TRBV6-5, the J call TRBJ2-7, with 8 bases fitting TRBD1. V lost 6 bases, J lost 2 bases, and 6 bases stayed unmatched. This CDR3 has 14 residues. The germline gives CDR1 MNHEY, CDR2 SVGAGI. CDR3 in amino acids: CASSRGLETYEQYV. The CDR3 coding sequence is TGTGCCAGCAGCAGGGGGCTCGAAACCTACGAGCAGTACGTC.

CDR3 protein: CSVDAYRPGTYQRGFNEQFF. The CDR3 region has the DNA TGCAGCGTTGATGCCTATCGACCCGGGACTTACCAAAGGGGTTTCAATGAGCAGTTCTTC. This chain links TRBV29-1 with TRBJ2-1, with a weak D call TRBD2 (6 bases). The CDR3 consists of 20 residues. Germline loops: CDR1 SQVTM, CDR2 ANQGSEA. V lost 3 bases and J 6 bases, leaving 33 bases between the germline ends.

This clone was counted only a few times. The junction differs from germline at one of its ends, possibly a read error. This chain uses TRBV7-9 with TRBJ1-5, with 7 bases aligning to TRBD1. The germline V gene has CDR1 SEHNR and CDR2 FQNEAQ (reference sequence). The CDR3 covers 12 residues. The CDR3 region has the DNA TGTGCCAGCAGCAGGGACAGCCCTCCCCAAACTTTT. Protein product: CASSRDSPPQTF.

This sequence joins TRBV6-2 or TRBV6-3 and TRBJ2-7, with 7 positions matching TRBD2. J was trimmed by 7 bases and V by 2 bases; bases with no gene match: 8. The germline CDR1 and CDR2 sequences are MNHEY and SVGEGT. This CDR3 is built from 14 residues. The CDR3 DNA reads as TGTGCCAGCAGTTACAGGTCCCTAGCGGATGAGCAGTACGTC. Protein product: CASSYRSLADEQYV.

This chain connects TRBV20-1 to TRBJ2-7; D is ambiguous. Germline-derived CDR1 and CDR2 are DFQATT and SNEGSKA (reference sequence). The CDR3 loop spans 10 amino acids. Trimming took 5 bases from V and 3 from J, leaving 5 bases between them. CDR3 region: CSAVYYEQYV. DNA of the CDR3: TGCAGTGCTGTCTACTACGAGCAGTACGTC.

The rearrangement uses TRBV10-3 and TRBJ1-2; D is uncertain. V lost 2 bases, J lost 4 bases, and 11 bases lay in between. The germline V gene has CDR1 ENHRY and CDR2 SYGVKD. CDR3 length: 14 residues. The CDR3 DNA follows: TGTGCCATCAGTGAGGACACTGACCTCTATGGCTACACCTTC. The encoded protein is CAISEDTDLYGYTF.